This T cell receptor (beta chain) was sequenced in a study of blood T cell repertoires in COVID-19. Study overall: Samples came from the United States, Italy and Spain, spanning acute and convalescent COVID-19.

This clone appeared once. As processed by the authors: Estimated nucleated cell counts came from reference gene primer amplification. Sequenced by immunoSEQ multiplex PCR; TCRdb stores in-frame clones only, minus some. From that table come the V and J calls and clone size; the DNA was used to work out D and trimming. The top ten clones hold under 15% of a sample with about 99,000 clones, around 82% of them seen once. Per germline, CDR1 MNHEY and CDR2 SVGAGI. The V gene end was trimmed by 7 bases and the J gene end by 5 bases; junction bases not matched to a gene: 10. CDR3 length: 15 amino acids. The TCR originated in a human donor in a cohort sampled during active or convalescent COVID-19. The J gene is TRBJ2-1, the V gene TRBV6-5, with 8 bases fitting TRBD2. The sample was peripheral blood. The CDR3 nucleotides are TGTGCCAGCACCTCCGGCGGGGGGACCCACAATGAGCAGTTCTTC. It codes for CASTSGGGTHNEQFF.